The clone carrying this T cell receptor beta chain came up a few times. The antigen is unknown. The data derive from a study of long-term antiretroviral therapy in people with HIV. With survey level as its setting, the immunoSEQ assay was v3.0. TCRdb's copy holds only in-frame clones and misses some; the assay was immunoSEQ multiplex PCR. Among tens of thousands of clones listed, 75% to 90% were seen once. Study results and caveats: When set beside controls, HIV repertoires had CDR3 length ranges that were narrower. After ART, diversity increased yet remained lower than transplant donor controls.

V lost 4 bases to trimming and J lost 0 bases; unmatched junction nucleotides: 12. Per the germline V gene, CDR1 is WSHSY and CDR2 is SAAADI. This CDR3 spans 18 amino acids. The chain uses TRBV10-2 and TRBJ1-5, with 7 bases lining up with TRBD1. Sequences were derived from unsorted PBMCs, sampled 1.2 years after starting antiretroviral therapy. This TCR was sampled from a woman aged 40 to 55 with HIV. In nucleotides, the CDR3 is TGCGCCAGCAGTGCCCCTCCCGGGACAGATTATAGCAATCAGCCCCAGCATTTT. It codes for CASSAPPGTDYSNQPQHF.